This is a list of T cell receptor beta chains from one sample in a study of cytomegalovirus exposure and HLA in healthy donors. Sequenced by immunoSEQ multiplex PCR; TCRdb stores in-frame clones only, minus some. The table lists tens of thousands of clones. Material for sequencing was PBMCs. Source of these receptors: a female donor in good health and CMV-seropositive. Both conserved end residues are part of each CDR3. The D gene is left open where the match is weak.

V gene,J gene,D gene,CDR3 protein,CDR3 DNA
TRBV9,TRBJ1-2,TRBD1,CASSGQPNYGYTF,TGTGCCAGCTCGGGACAGCCAAACTATGGCTACACCTTC
TRBV28,TRBJ1-5,NA,CASRPRGAQPQHF,TGTGCCAGCAGACCACGGGGGGCTCAGCCCCAGCATTTT
TRBV18,TRBJ2-2,TRBD1,CASSPDRVPSNTGELFF,TGTGCCAGCTCACCAGACAGGGTCCCTTCGAACACCGGGGAGCTGTTTTTT
TRBV28,TRBJ1-5,TRBD1,CASSLWTGGQHQHF,TGTGCCAGCAGTTTATGGACAGGGGGACAGCACCAGCATTTT
TRBV4-3,TRBJ2-5,NA,CASSQERSESVTQYF,TGCGCCAGCAGCCAAGAGCGGAGCGAATCAGTGACCCAGTACTTC
TRBV6-1,TRBJ1-4,NA,CASSASRANEKLFF,TGTGCCAGCAGTGCATCCCGGGCTAATGAAAAACTGTTTTTT
TRBV4-1,TRBJ2-5,TRBD2,CASSQAPGLQQETQYF,TGCGCCAGCAGCCAAGCCCCGGGACTACAACAAGAGACCCAGTACTTC
TRBV6-1,TRBJ2-2,NA,CASWGQRANTGELFF,TGTGCCAGCTGGGGGCAGAGAGCGAACACCGGGGAGCTGTTTTTT
TRBV4-1,TRBJ2-6,NA,CASSQGYPDGANVLTF,TGCGCCAGCAGCCAAGGCTACCCTGATGGGGCCAACGTCCTGACTTTC
TRBV6-1,TRBJ2-7,NA,CASIGQLYEQYF,TGTGCCAGCATCGGACAGCTCTACGAGCAGTACTTC
TRBV4-1,TRBJ2-1,TRBD1,CASSQAGQGLRGQFF,TGCGCCAGCAGCCAAGCGGGACAGGGCCTGAGGGGGCAGTTCTTC
TRBV2,TRBJ2-7,NA,CASSRTILSYEQYF,TGTGCCAGCAGCCGGACTATACTCTCCTACGAGCAGTACTTC
TRBV6-1,TRBJ2-7,TRBD1,CASSAQARDRPYEQYF,TGTGCCAGCAGTGCCCAGGCTAGGGACAGGCCATACGAGCAGTACTTC
TRBV29-1,TRBJ2-1,NA,CSVEEGDTDEQFF,TGCAGCGTTGAAGAAGGCGACACCGATGAGCAGTTCTTC
TRBV7-9,TRBJ2-3,TRBD2,CASSLLAGVTDTQYF,TGTGCCAGCAGCTTGCTAGCGGGTGTCACAGATACGCAGTATTTT
TRBV18,TRBJ2-1,TRBD2,CASSPETSGREGQFF,TGTGCCAGCTCACCAGAGACTAGCGGGAGGGAGGGGCAGTTCTTC
TRBV5-1,TRBJ1-2,NA,CASSIGQPSNYGYTF,TGCGCCAGCAGCATAGGACAGCCCTCTAACTATGGCTACACCTTC
TRBV4-1,TRBJ1-1,TRBD1,CASSSRGSEAFF,TGCGCCAGCAGCTCCAGGGGGTCTGAAGCTTTCTTT
TRBV2,TRBJ1-5,TRBD1,CASRAGGYSNQPQHF,TGTGCCAGCAGAGCAGGGGGCTATAGCAATCAGCCCCAGCATTTT
TRBV19,TRBJ1-1,NA,CASSTQVNTEAFF,TGTGCCAGTAGTACGCAGGTAAACACTGAAGCTTTCTTT
TRBV11-2,TRBJ2-7,NA,CASSFRGQSGSYEQYF,TGTGCCAGCAGCTTTAGAGGACAGTCAGGGAGCTACGAGCAGTACTTC
TRBV4-3,TRBJ2-2,NA,CASSQQPGYTGELFF,TGCGCCAGCAGCCAACAACCAGGGTACACCGGGGAGCTGTTTTTT
TRBV9,TRBJ1-4,NA,CASTSRGGPNEKLFF,TGTGCCAGCACCTCCCGCGGGGGGCCTAATGAAAAACTGTTTTTT
TRBV20-1,TRBJ2-1,NA,CSARDPGEQFF,TGCAGTGCTAGAGATCCGGGAGAGCAGTTCTTC
TRBV27,TRBJ2-7,NA,CASSFSSDTYEQYF,TGTGCCAGCAGTTTTTCTTCCGACACCTACGAGCAGTACTTC
TRBV18,TRBJ1-2,TRBD1,CASSPPGQLYGYTF,TGTGCCAGCTCACCACCGGGACAGCTCTATGGCTACACCTTC
TRBV9,TRBJ1-5,NA,CASSVGPLHQPQHF,TGTGCCAGCAGCGTCGGTCCGCTCCATCAGCCCCAGCATTTT
TRBV15,TRBJ1-1,TRBD1,CATSPILGTGANTEAFF,TGTGCCACCAGCCCGATACTCGGGACAGGGGCGAACACTGAAGCTTTCTTT
TRBV13,TRBJ1-1,TRBD1,CASSARDRGVAEAFF,TGTGCCAGCAGCGCCCGGGACAGGGGGGTTGCGGAAGCTTTCTTT
TRBV6-6,TRBJ2-1,NA,CATRGRRRSYNEQFF,TGTGCCACCCGAGGCAGGAGGAGATCCTACAATGAGCAGTTCTTC
TRBV4-3,TRBJ1-4,NA,CASSQDMRATAEKLFF,TGCGCCAGCAGCCAAGATATGAGGGCTACTGCTGAAAAACTATTTTTT
TRBV6-5,TRBJ2-7,TRBD1,CASSFDRGSIYEQYF,TGTGCCAGCAGTTTCGACAGGGGGTCAATCTACGAGCAGTACTTC
TRBV7-9,TRBJ1-1,NA,CASSLTGNTEAFF,TGTGCCAGCAGCCTAACAGGGAACACTGAAGCTTTCTTT
TRBV2,TRBJ2-3,TRBD2,CASEDSGGAGTDTQYF,TGTGCCAGCGAGGATAGCGGGGGGGCGGGGACAGATACGCAGTATTTT
TRBV6-6,TRBJ2-5,NA,CASSYRETQYF,TGTGCCAGCAGTTACCGGGAGACCCAGTACTTC
TRBV5-4,TRBJ2-7,TRBD1,CASTPNPTGSEQYF,TGTGCCAGCACACCCAACCCGACAGGGAGCGAGCAGTACTTC
TRBV4-1,TRBJ2-1,TRBD1,CASSLKGQGGYNEQFF,TGCGCCAGCAGCCTAAAGGGACAGGGGGGATACAATGAGCAGTTCTTC
TRBV6-6,TRBJ1-3,TRBD1,CASSRDRGLSGNTIYF,TGTGCCAGCAGTCGGGACAGGGGGCTTTCTGGAAACACCATATATTTT
TRBV5-4,TRBJ2-7,NA,CASSPGPKTGPTYEQYF,TGTGCCAGCAGCCCCGGGCCAAAAACAGGGCCCACCTACGAGCAGTACTTC
TRBV9,TRBJ1-2,NA,CASSGGPARQVNYGYTF,TGTGCCAGCAGCGGAGGCCCCGCCCGACAGGTCAACTATGGCTACACCTTC
TRBV27,TRBJ2-1,TRBD2,CASSLWGVASGRESYNEQFF,TGTGCCAGCAGTTTATGGGGGGTGGCTAGCGGGAGGGAATCCTACAATGAGCAGTTCTTC
TRBV6-5,TRBJ2-3,NA,CASRSGTTDTQYF,TGTGCCAGCAGATCCGGGACTACAGATACGCAGTATTTT
TRBV5-1,TRBJ1-3,NA,CASSSHGGNTIYF,TGCGCCAGCAGCTCCCACGGTGGAAACACCATATATTTT
TRBV4-3,TRBJ1-6,NA,CASSQAPTPDNSPLHF,TGCGCCAGCAGCCAAGCGCCCACCCCGGATAATTCACCCCTCCACTTT
TRBV6-6,TRBJ2-1,TRBD1,CASEDRGGFYNEQFF,TGTGCCAGCGAGGACAGGGGGGGATTCTACAATGAGCAGTTCTTC
TRBV18,TRBJ2-5,NA,CASSPGNEETQYF,TGTGCCAGCTCACCCGGTAATGAAGAGACCCAGTACTTC
TRBV7-2,TRBJ1-6,TRBD1,CASSRRTGGGYNSPLHF,TGTGCCAGCAGCCGGCGGACAGGGGGGGGTTATAATTCACCCCTCCACTTT
TRBV2,TRBJ1-1,NA,CASMANSAGTEAFF,TGTGCCAGCATGGCAAACTCGGCGGGCACTGAAGCTTTCTTT
TRBV9,TRBJ1-3,NA,CASSVTYPGNTIYF,TGTGCCAGCAGCGTAACTTATCCTGGAAACACCATATATTTT
TRBV9,TRBJ2-5,NA,CASSALRGQETQYF,TGTGCCAGCAGCGCCCTCCGGGGCCAAGAGACCCAGTACTTC
TRBV5-1,TRBJ2-3,TRBD2,CASTSGAGGQDTQYF,TGCGCCAGCACCTCCGGAGCGGGGGGGCAAGATACGCAGTATTTT
TRBV9,TRBJ2-7,NA,CASSFLESAYEQYF,TGTGCCAGCAGCTTTCTAGAGAGCGCCTACGAGCAGTACTTC